Reported below is one TCR beta chain. The target antigen is unknown. This record belongs to a study of cytomegalovirus exposure and HLA in healthy donors. Findings and caveats of the study: Sequencing depth roughly uniform across donors was assumed in presence/absence analyses. By a later analysis, the bulk of CMV-associated TCR beta chains appeared HLA-restricted.

This CDR3 has 13 amino acids. Germline V gives CDR1 GTSNPN, CDR2 SVGIG (reference sequence). The V gene lost 5 bases and the J gene lost 6 bases, with 16 bases spanning the gap. A multiplex PCR was run with 60 Vbeta primers and 13 Jbeta primers. TCRdb's table, derived via immunoSEQ multiplex PCR, lists solely in-frame clones and lacks some. The sample includes about 31,000 clones, approximately 61% of them seen just once. V and J are TRBV30 and TRBJ1-1, with D hard to call. This clonotype was sampled from a man over 45 in good health and CMV-seropositive. Sequenced input: PBMCs. CDR3 in amino acids: CAWALGGGPEAFF. DNA of the CDR3: TGTGCCTGGGCCTTAGGAGGTGGGCCTGAAGCTTTCTTT.